This T cell receptor beta chain was found in a study of blood T cell repertoires in COVID-19. About the study: Collection of acute and convalescent COVID-19 samples took place in the United States, Italy and Spain. Sources were T cells, B-cell-depleted T cells, or PBMCs; the material itself was cDNA or gDNA.

The CDR3 is made up of 16 amino acids. With 4 bases clipped from V and 10 bases from J, the junction kept 16 bases outside the gene matches. The germline V gene has CDR1 SEHNR and CDR2 FQNEAQ (reference sequence). Original processing notes: Amplification with reference gene primers provided the estimates of nucleated cell counts. Method: immunoSEQ multiplex PCR; TCRdb's copy keeps in-frame clones and lacks some. The V and J calls and the clone size are those of that table, but D and trimming were determined from the DNA. Seen here are under 75,000 clones, 83% observed once, and the top ten hold roughly 6.8%.

The chain has TRBV7-9 and TRBJ2-1, with 7 bases fitting TRBD2. The clonotype originates from a human donor in a cohort sampled during active COVID-19. The sample taken for sequencing was peripheral blood. The CDR3 is CASSSPGGTQGLEQFF. CDR3 sequence (DNA): TGTGCCAGCAGCTCACCCGGGGGGACCCAGGGTTTAGAGCAGTTCTTC.